Shown below are 3 T cell receptor beta chains from a single sample sequenced in a study of T cells after yellow fever vaccination. TCRdb independently ran MiXCR on the 5' RACE reads; one entry per CDR3 protein. The sample contains about 220,000 distinct CDR3 sequences, roughly 3% of which appear only once. Here the sequenced sample was CD4+ T cells sorted from PBMCs, taken 10 days after the yellow fever booster vaccination. These receptors were collected from a man aged 18 to 35 who received the YFV17D yellow fever vaccine.

This clonotype has a count of ten or more. The V and J genes are TRBV7-6 and TRBJ1-2; TRBD1 matches at 8 bases. Germline V gives CDR1 SGHVS, CDR2 FNYEAQ. With 5 bases clipped from V and 1 base from J, the junction kept 6 bases outside the gene matches. This CDR3 has 15 amino acids. The DNA of the CDR3 is TGTGCCAGCAGCCCTACAGGGGGGATTAACTATGGCTACACCTTC. Its translation is CASSPTGGINYGYTF.

This clonotype was counted a few times. This chain connects TRBV20-1 to TRBJ1-1; D gene ambiguous. The CDR3 loop spans 14 amino acids. Trimming shortened V by 1 base and J by 2 bases, and 11 bases separated the two germline ends. CDR1 is DFQATT and CDR2 is SNEGSKA in the germline V gene (reference sequence). The CDR3 DNA reads TGCAGTGCTAGAGGAGGAGTCACCAACACTGAAGCTTTCTTT. As protein: CSARGGVTNTEAFF.

This clonotype was recorded a few times. V and J are TRBV3-2 and TRBJ2-7; the table's D call, TRBD1, was not checked against the DNA. TRBV3-2 is annotated as a pseudogene. The CDR3 extends over 16 amino acids. The CDR3 is CASSPARSDTHYEQYV. CDR3 in DNA: TGTGCCAGCAGCCCAGCCCGGAGTGACACCCACTACGAGCAGTACGTC.